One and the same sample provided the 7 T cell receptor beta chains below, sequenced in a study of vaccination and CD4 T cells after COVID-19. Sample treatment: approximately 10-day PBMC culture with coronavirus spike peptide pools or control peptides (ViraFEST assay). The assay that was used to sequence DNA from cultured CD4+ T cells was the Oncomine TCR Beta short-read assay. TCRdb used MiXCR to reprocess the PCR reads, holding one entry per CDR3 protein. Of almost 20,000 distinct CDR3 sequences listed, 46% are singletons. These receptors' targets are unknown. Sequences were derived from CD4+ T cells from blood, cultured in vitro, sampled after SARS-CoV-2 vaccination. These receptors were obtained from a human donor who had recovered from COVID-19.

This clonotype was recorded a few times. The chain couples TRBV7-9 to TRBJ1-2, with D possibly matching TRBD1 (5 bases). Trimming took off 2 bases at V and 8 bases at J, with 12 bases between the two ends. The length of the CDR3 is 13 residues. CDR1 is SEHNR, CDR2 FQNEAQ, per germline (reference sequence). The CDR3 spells CASSLNGGEGYTF. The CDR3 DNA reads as TGTGCCAGCAGCTTAAACGGAGGGGAAGGCTACACCTTC.

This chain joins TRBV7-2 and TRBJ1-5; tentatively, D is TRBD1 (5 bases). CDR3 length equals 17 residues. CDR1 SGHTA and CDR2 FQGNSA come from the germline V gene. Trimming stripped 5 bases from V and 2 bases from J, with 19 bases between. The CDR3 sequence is CASSALGAGGGNQPQHF. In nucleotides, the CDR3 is TGTGCCAGCAGCGCCTTAGGGGCAGGTGGAGGCAATCAGCCCCAGCATTTT.

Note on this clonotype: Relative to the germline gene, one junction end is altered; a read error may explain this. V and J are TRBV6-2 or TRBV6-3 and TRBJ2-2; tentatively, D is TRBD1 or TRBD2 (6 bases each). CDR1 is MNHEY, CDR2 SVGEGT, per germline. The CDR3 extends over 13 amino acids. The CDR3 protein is CASSYSGGRELFF. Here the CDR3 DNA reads TGTGCCAGCAGCTACTCCGGGGGCCGGGAGCTGTTTTTT.

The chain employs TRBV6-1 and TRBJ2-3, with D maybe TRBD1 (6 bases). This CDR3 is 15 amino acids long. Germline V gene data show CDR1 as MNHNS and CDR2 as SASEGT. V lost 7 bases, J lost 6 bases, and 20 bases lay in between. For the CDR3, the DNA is TGTGCCAGCACTTTACTTGGACAGCGGTCCGATACGCAGTATTTT. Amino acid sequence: CASTLLGQRSDTQYF.

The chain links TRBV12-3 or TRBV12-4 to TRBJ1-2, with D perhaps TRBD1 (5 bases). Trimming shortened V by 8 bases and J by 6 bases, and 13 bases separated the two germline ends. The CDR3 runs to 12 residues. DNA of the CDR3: TGTGCCAGCGTCAGGGAGGTTGATGGCTACACCTTC. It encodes CASVREVDGYTF.

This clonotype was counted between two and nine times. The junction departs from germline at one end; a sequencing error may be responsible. CDR3 in amino acids: CASSLDQGVKGYTF. The CDR3 DNA reads as TGTGCCAGCAGCTTGGATCAGGGGGTAAAGGGCTACACCTTC. V is TRBV5-3 and J is TRBJ1-2; 7 nucleotides align to TRBD1. TRBV5-3 belongs to the ORF category, with a function that is uncertain. The CDR3 runs 14 residues.

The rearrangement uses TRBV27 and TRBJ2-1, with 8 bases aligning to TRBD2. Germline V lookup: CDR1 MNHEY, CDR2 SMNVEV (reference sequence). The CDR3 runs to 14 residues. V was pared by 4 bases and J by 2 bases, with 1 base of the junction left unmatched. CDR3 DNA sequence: TGTGCCAGCAGTTCTAGCGGGCCCTACAATGAGCAGTTCTTC. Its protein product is CASSSSGPYNEQFF.